The 5 T cell receptor beta chains presented below share a single source sample, sequenced in a study of T cell responses to AZD1222 COVID-19 vaccine. Measured with immunoSEQ multiplex PCR; TCRdb has only the in-frame clones, and not every one. The table records some 85,000 clones, roughly 90% of them present only once. Material: peripheral blood, obtained on day 0 of AZD1222 vaccination. The receptor source for this set is an adult in good health.

The chain uses TRBV7-2 and TRBJ2-7, with D possibly TRBD2 on 5 matching bases. Trimming shortened V by 3 bases and J by 2 bases, and 8 bases separated the two germline ends. The CDR3 extends over 13 amino acids. CDR1 SGHTA and CDR2 FQGNSA come from the germline V gene. The CDR3 loop is CASSFAGPYEQYF. CDR3 sequence (DNA): TGTGCCAGCAGCTTCGCGGGCCCCTACGAGCAGTACTTC.

This chain uses TRBV11-2 with TRBJ2-2, with 9 bases fitting TRBD2. Germline CDR1 is SGHAT and CDR2 is FQNNGV. This CDR3 comprises 18 residues. V lost 0 bases, J lost 6 bases, and 11 bases stayed unmatched. The CDR3 sequence: CASSLERRSGRRSGELFF. The CDR3, as DNA: TGTGCCAGCAGCTTAGAGAGGAGGAGCGGGAGGCGATCCGGGGAGCTGTTTTTT. Supplemented by reference TRBV11-2 and TRBJ2-2, the full variable domain reads EAGVAQSPRYKIIEKRQSVAFWCNPISGHATLYWYQQILGQGPKLLIQFQNNGVVDDSQLPKDRFSAERLKGVDSTLKIQPAKLEDSAVYLCASSLERRSGRRSGELFFGEGSRLTVL.

This clone was seen only a few times. J is TRBJ2-5 and V is TRBV9; 16 bases align to TRBD2. In germline, CDR1 is SGDLS, CDR2 YYNGEE. The J segment lost 5 bases and the V segment lost 3 bases, leaving 1 base of the junction unmatched. There are 15 residues in the CDR3. This CDR3 is CASSAGLAGGETQYF. CDR3 nucleotides: TGTGCCAGCAGCGCGGGACTAGCGGGAGGGGAGACCCAGTACTTC.

The chain combines TRBV5-4 with TRBJ1-1; D is uncertain. The CDR3 consists of 12 residues. The ends were cut back, 4 bases at V and 5 bases at J, with 9 bases in the middle. CDR1 is SGHNT and CDR2 is YYREEE in the germline V gene (reference sequence). In DNA form, the CDR3 reads TGTGCCAGCAGCAACCGAGAGACTGAAGCTTTCTTT. This sequence encodes CASSNRETEAFF.

This chain connects TRBV28 to TRBJ2-7; no firm D call. V shed 2 bases and J shed 9 bases, with 14 bases lying between them. Germline-derived CDR1 and CDR2 are MDHEN and SYDVKM. This CDR3 is built from 13 residues. CDR3 sequence reads: CASSLGPRSVQYF. CDR3 nucleotides: TGTGCCAGCAGTTTAGGCCCCCGGTCCGTGCAGTACTTC.